This TCR beta chain was sequenced for a study of shared clonotypes between healthy human individuals. Overall study: Participating donors consisted of two women and a few men aged 18 to 49.

The CDR3 extends over 13 amino acids. The ends lost 5 bases at V and 4 bases at J; junction bases unmatched: 4. CDR1 MGHDK and CDR2 SYGVNS come from the germline V gene. Points from the study as a whole: Generation probabilities were higher for clonotypes shared across all four sorted-subset donors than for unshared ones. Shared clonotypes: roughly 5% naive CD4, approximately 3.4% naive CD8, about 2.2% memory CD4, approximately 0.37% memory CD8.

Regarding this clone: Its antigen remains unidentified.

The table came from immunoSEQ multiplex PCR; TCRdb's copy has only in-frame clones and leaves some out. Seen here are about 2.4 million clones, 93% observed once, and the top ten hold more than 0.35%. This chain uses TRBV25-1 with TRBJ1-2; 7 bases match TRBD1. This clonotype originated in a man aged 18 to 29 in good health. Some clones in this sample may be carry-over from other donors' samples. Material: naive CD4+ T cells from PBMCs. The sample's subset: CD45RA+ positively selected. CDR3 sequence (DNA): TGTGCCAGCAGTAAAGGGGGCGTCTATGGCTACACCTTC. Translating gives CASSKGGVYGYTF.